The rows below give T cell receptor beta chains drawn from one sample of a study of shared clonotypes between healthy human individuals. Data came from immunoSEQ multiplex PCR; TCRdb stores just in-frame clones and leaves some out. The table has over a million clones, about 96% seen once. The sample consisted of naive CD4+ T cells sorted from blood. These receptors came from a young man in good health. Both conserved end residues are part of each CDR3. Fields, in order: CDR3 DNA, CDR3 protein, J gene, V gene, D gene. D genes are given only for firm matches.

cdr3_nt: TGTGCCAGCAGTTCAGTGGGGGACTACTACAATGAGCAGTTCTTC; cdr3_aa: CASSSVGDYYNEQFF; j_call: TRBJ2-1; v_call: TRBV6-5; d_call: TRBD2
cdr3_nt: TGTGCCAGCAGTTACTCCGACGGAGCAACTAATGAAAAACTGTTTTTT; cdr3_aa: CASSYSDGATNEKLFF; j_call: TRBJ1-4; v_call: TRBV6-5; d_call: NA
cdr3_nt: TGCGCCAGCAGCCAAGGCGAGGCAGCCTATGGCGCAGATACGCAGTATTTT; cdr3_aa: CASSQGEAAYGADTQYF; j_call: TRBJ2-3; v_call: TRBV4-3; d_call: NA
cdr3_nt: TGTGCCAGCAGGTCCCGGCATACGCAGTATTTT; cdr3_aa: CASRSRHTQYF; j_call: TRBJ2-3; v_call: TRBV28; d_call: NA
cdr3_nt: TGTGCCAGCAGTGGACTCGGACCTAACTATGGCTACACCTTC; cdr3_aa: CASSGLGPNYGYTF; j_call: TRBJ1-2; v_call: TRBV25-1; d_call: NA
cdr3_nt: TGTGCCAGCAGCCCTGGACTAGCGGGGACCTACGAGCAGTACTTC; cdr3_aa: CASSPGLAGTYEQYF; j_call: TRBJ2-7; v_call: TRBV7-2; d_call: TRBD2
cdr3_nt: TGCGCCAGCAGCTTGGGGGGGACAGTTGACAATGAGCAGTTCTTC; cdr3_aa: CASSLGGTVDNEQFF; j_call: TRBJ2-1; v_call: TRBV5-1; d_call: TRBD1
cdr3_nt: TGTGCCATCAGGACGACTAGCGCTAATGAGCAGTTCTTC; cdr3_aa: CAIRTTSANEQFF; j_call: TRBJ2-1; v_call: TRBV10-3; d_call: TRBD2
cdr3_nt: TGTGCCAGCAGTATGACAGGGTGGGAGACCCAGTACTTC; cdr3_aa: CASSMTGWETQYF; j_call: TRBJ2-5; v_call: TRBV28; d_call: TRBD1
cdr3_nt: TGTGCCAGCAGCTCGACCCGAACGGGGGCCAACGTCCTGACTTTC; cdr3_aa: CASSSTRTGANVLTF; j_call: TRBJ2-6; v_call: TRBV7-6; d_call: NA
cdr3_nt: TGTGCCAGCAGTATGAGGGGGCGAGAAAACACCATATATTTT; cdr3_aa: CASSMRGRENTIYF; j_call: TRBJ1-3; v_call: TRBV28; d_call: TRBD1
cdr3_nt: TGCGCCAGCAGTGAGACTAGCGGGAGTTACAATGAGCAGTTCTTC; cdr3_aa: CASSETSGSYNEQFF; j_call: TRBJ2-1; v_call: TRBV10-1; d_call: TRBD2
cdr3_nt: TGTGCCAGCAGCACACTTGTCACCGGGGAGCTGTTTTTT; cdr3_aa: CASSTLVTGELFF; j_call: TRBJ2-2; v_call: TRBV7-9; d_call: NA
cdr3_nt: TGTGCCAGCAGCGCTTGGACGGTGGGGGAAGAGACCCAGTACTTC; cdr3_aa: CASSAWTVGEETQYF; j_call: TRBJ2-5; v_call: TRBV9; d_call: NA
cdr3_nt: TGTGCCAGCAGTTACTCGGGACAGTTCTATGGCTACACCTTC; cdr3_aa: CASSYSGQFYGYTF; j_call: TRBJ1-2; v_call: TRBV6-5; d_call: TRBD1